This TCR beta chain came from a study of cytomegalovirus exposure and HLA in healthy donors. This clone was observed a few times. What it binds is unknown. The PCR was carried out with 60 Vbeta primers and 13 Jbeta primers. The data were produced by immunoSEQ multiplex PCR, yet TCRdb's version contains in-frame clones alone and is incomplete. This sample has 95,000 to 150,000 clones, with 55% to 75% found just once. Study-wide points: Later analysis demonstrated an association between a missense DCLRE1C variant and TCR beta V- and J-gene trimming. Researchers catalogued some 160 TCR beta chains as cytomegalovirus-associated. A later analysis showed TCR association rates differing by HLA locus, peaking at DRB1 and lowest at HLA-C. An analysis that was carried out later associated 15,000 to 20,000 TCR beta sequences with HLA alleles at 0.05 false discovery rate.

The V end lost 0 bases, the J end lost 15 bases, and 18 bases lay between the germline ends. Germline-derived CDR1 and CDR2 are LGHNA and YSLEER. The CDR3 runs 15 residues. This sequence originates from a young man in good health and CMV-seronegative. The chain employs TRBV4-3 and TRBJ1-6; D not certain. Material for sequencing was PBMCs. The DNA of the CDR3 is TGCGCCAGCAGCCAAGATGGTAAAGGATCCCAGGTCCTCCACTTT. Its protein product is CASSQDGKGSQVLHF.